The sequence of this T cell receptor beta chain was determined in a study of cytomegalovirus exposure and HLA in healthy donors. Findings of the study overall: A later analysis reported that several of the most significant clusters appeared to be linked to common viral pathogens, among them Epstein-Barr virus.

With 60 Vbeta and 13 Jbeta primers, the PCR was carried out. Some clones are missing from TCRdb's copy, which holds only in-frame ones; the method was immunoSEQ multiplex PCR. The sample lists around 61,000 clones, approximately 64% occurring once. A note on this clone: Its antigen is unidentified.

CDR1 and CDR2 (germline): SGHRS, YFSETQ. V dropped 6 bases and J dropped 0; count of bases not matched to a gene: 4. This CDR3 spans 15 amino acids. The rearrangement joins TRBV5-1 to TRBJ2-1; 9 nucleotides align to TRBD2. The TCR was taken from a man aged 40-49 years in good health and CMV-seropositive. The sequenced material came from PBMCs. This CDR3 reads CASKAGGPSYNEQFF. For the CDR3, the DNA is TGCGCCAGCAAGGCGGGAGGGCCCTCCTACAATGAGCAGTTCTTC.